This T cell receptor (beta chain) was sequenced in a study of T cell changes during pregnancy in multiple sclerosis. This table comes from immunoSEQ multiplex PCR, and its TCRdb copy is limited to in-frame clones, with some not included. The sample records 40,000 to 55,000 clones, 80% to 95% being singletons. The sequence was collected from a female donor with multiple sclerosis, enrolled in a pregnancy study. The specimen was CD4+ T cells from peripheral blood mononuclear cells, collected in the second trimester of pregnancy.

The DNA for the CDR3 is TGTGCCAGTAGTTTGGTCGGAGGCCAAGAGACCCAGTACTTC. As protein: CASSLVGGQETQYF. The chain combines TRBV19 with TRBJ2-5; possible D gene TRBD2, 5 bases. Trimming removed 5 bases from V and 1 base from J, with 11 bases in between. The CDR3 extends over 14 amino acids. CDR1 is LNHDA, CDR2 SQIVND, per germline (reference sequence).